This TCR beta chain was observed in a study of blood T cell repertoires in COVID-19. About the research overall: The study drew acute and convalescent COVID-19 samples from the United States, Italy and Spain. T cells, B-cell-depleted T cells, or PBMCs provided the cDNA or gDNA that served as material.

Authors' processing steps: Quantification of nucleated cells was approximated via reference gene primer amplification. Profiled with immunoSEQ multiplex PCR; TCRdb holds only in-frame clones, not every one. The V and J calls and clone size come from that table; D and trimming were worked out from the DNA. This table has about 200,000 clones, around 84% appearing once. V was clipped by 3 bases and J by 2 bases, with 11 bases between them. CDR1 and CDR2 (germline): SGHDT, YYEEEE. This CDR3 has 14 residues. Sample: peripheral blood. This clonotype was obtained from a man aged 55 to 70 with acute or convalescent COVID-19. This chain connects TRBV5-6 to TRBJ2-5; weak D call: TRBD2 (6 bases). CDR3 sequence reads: CASSSPGRQETQYF. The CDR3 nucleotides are TGTGCCAGCAGCTCCCCAGGGAGGCAAGAGACCCAGTACTTC.